This TCR beta chain was documented in a study of cytomegalovirus exposure and HLA in healthy donors. Study outcomes and limitations: Another analysis was done later, and it associated approximately 15,000 TCR beta sequences with HLA alleles at 0.05 false discovery rate. Reports described diagnosis of cytomegalovirus status by the classifier as highly specific and sensitive.

The CDR3 sequence is 13 residues long. From germline, CDR1 is SGHTS and CDR2 YDEGEE. The V end was cut by 2 bases, the J end by 6 bases, with 11 bases between. Worth noting for this clone: The antigen is unknown.

PCR amplification relied on 60 Vbeta primers (plus 13 Jbeta primers). Using immunoSEQ multiplex PCR, the repertoire was profiled, and TCRdb retains in-frame clones only, with some absent. The sample comprises about 150,000 clones, 64% of which are singletons, and around 2.9% rests with the top ten. The clonotype was recovered from a woman aged 30 to 39 in good health and CMV-seropositive. V usage is TRBV5-8 and J usage is TRBJ1-2; weak D call: TRBD1 (6 bases). Specimen: PBMCs. In DNA form, the CDR3 reads TGTGCCAGCAGCTTCCAGGGGTCGGATGGCTACACCTTC. Its translation: CASSFQGSDGYTF. The whole variable domain, remainder taken from reference TRBV5-8 and TRBJ1-2, is EAGVTQSPTHLIKTRGQQATLRCSPISGHTSVYWYQQALGLGLQFLLWYDEGEERNRGNFPPRFSGRQFPNYSSELNVNALELEDSALYLCASSFQGSDGYTFGSGTRLTVV.